This T cell receptor (beta chain) is drawn from a study of T-cell reconstitution after alpha-beta-depleted transplantation in children. Study outcomes and limitations: Where alpha-beta T cells came from about two months after transplant was reportedly several hundred expanded graft clones.

Unique molecular identifiers were built into the TCRbeta library. TCRdb reanalysed the PCR reads using MiXCR and keeps one entry per CDR3 protein. The data contain some 830,000 distinct CDR3 sequences, roughly 16% of them seen just once; the ten biggest clones take up around 5.3%. Turning to this clonotype: What it binds is unknown.

CDR1 and CDR2 (germline): MNHEY, SVGAGI. V was shortened by 4 bases and J by 1 base, with 11 bases between the two germline ends. The CDR3 has 14 residues. The sample was PBMCs, mostly from graft donor cells, taken 360 days after TCRalphabeta/CD19-depleted stem cell transplant. The genes are TRBV6-5 and TRBJ2-7; D is undetermined. The receptor was derived from a male patient younger than 18 who had a stem cell transplant for acute lymphoblastic leukemia, so the T cells may come from the graft donor. The CDR3 here is CASSLAPTSYEQYF. Written as DNA, the CDR3 is TGTGCCAGCAGTTTAGCACCCACGTCCTACGAGCAGTACTTC.